The present TCR beta chain was sequenced within a study of shared clonotypes between healthy human individuals. Genomic DNA belonging to each subset was distributed in equal measure over several immunoSEQ plates. The repertoire was sequenced with immunoSEQ multiplex PCR; TCRdb's copy has only in-frame clones and lacks some. This table holds 2,500,000 or so clones, around 92% found once. Trimming stripped 4 bases from V and 5 bases from J, with 15 bases between. This CDR3 spans 14 amino acids. The V gene's germline CDR1 is SGDLS and CDR2 YYNGEE. The receptor comes from a man younger than 35 in good health. Some clones in this sample may be carry-over from other donors' samples. Input material: naive CD4+ T cells from PBMCs. Subset given: CD45RA+ positively selected. This chain connects TRBV9 to TRBJ2-5; D gene uncertain. DNA of the CDR3: TGTGCCAGCAGCCCCTCAATGGGGTGGGAGACCCAGTACTTC. Amino acid sequence: CASSPSMGWETQYF. Variable domain in full (rest from reference TRBV9 and TRBJ2-5): DSGVTQTPKHLITATGQRVTLRCSPRSGDLSVYWYQQSLDQGLQFLIQYYNGEERAKGNILERFSAQQFPDLHSELNLSSLELGDSALYFCASSPSMGWETQYFGPGTRLLVL.